The 7 T cell receptor beta chains listed next were all sequenced from one sample in a study of type 1 regulatory T cells. Via MiXCR, TCRdb re-called the reads, giving one row per CDR3 protein. In the table there are tens of thousands of distinct CDR3 sequences, less than 65% of which are singletons. Which antigens these TCRs recognize remains unknown. What was sequenced was cultured non-Tr1 T cells, either the whole culture or a sorted T cell fraction (not recorded which). The source of these receptors is a human donor in good health.

This clonotype is a singleton in its sample. The chain has TRBV24-1 and TRBJ1-2; D might be TRBD1 (5 bases). Trimming stripped 4 bases from V and 5 bases from J, with 13 bases between. Germline values: CDR1 KGHDR, CDR2 SFDVKD. This CDR3 is 14 amino acids long. The CDR3 coding sequence is TGTGCCACCAGTGACTCGAGCAGGGTTTATGGCTACACCTTC. Encoded protein: CATSDSSRVYGYTF.

J is TRBJ1-4 and V is TRBV6-2 or TRBV6-3, with D maybe TRBD1 (5 bases). The V and J ends lost 0 bases and 1 base respectively, with 12 bases between them. CDR3 length: 17 residues. The germline CDR1 and CDR2 sequences are MNHEY and SVGEGT. The CDR3: CASSYSSGKRTNEKLFF. Written as DNA, the CDR3 is TGTGCCAGCAGTTACTCTTCAGGGAAGAGAACTAATGAAAAACTGTTTTTT.

V usage is TRBV20-1 and J usage is TRBJ2-3; 7 bases agree with TRBD2. This CDR3 region has 15 residues. With 5 bases clipped from V and 7 bases from J, the junction kept 15 bases outside the gene matches. Germline loops: CDR1 DFQATT, CDR2 SNEGSKA (reference sequence). This CDR3 is CSARSGSRAQNTQYF. The CDR3 DNA is TGCAGTGCTCGTAGCGGGTCAAGGGCCCAGAATACGCAGTATTTT.

This clonotype was seen only a few times. The V gene is TRBV18, the J gene TRBJ2-2; D is possibly TRBD1 (6 bases). This CDR3 has 15 amino acids. Germline V gene lookup returns CDR1 KGHSH and CDR2 LQKENI. V lost 0 bases and J lost 7, with 12 bases in between. CDR3 bases: TGTGCCAGCTCACCACCGCTATCCAGGGGCGGGGAGCTGTTTTTT. Translating it yields CASSPPLSRGGELFF.

This chain joins TRBV6-2 or TRBV6-3 and TRBJ1-1, with D maybe TRBD1 (6 bases). Germline assignment: CDR1 MNHEY and CDR2 SVGEGT. This CDR3 has 15 residues. The germline V and J ends were trimmed by 2 bases and 7 bases, with 17 bases remaining between them. The CDR3: CASSYRAGALSEAFF. As DNA, the CDR3 is TGTGCCAGCAGTTACCGGGCAGGGGCGTTGAGTGAAGCTTTCTTT.

This sequence joins TRBV3-1 and TRBJ1-2, with 7 bases lining up with TRBD1. Germline trimming cut 1 base from V and 3 bases from J; bases unmatched to any gene: 5. The CDR3 runs 15 residues. CDR1 and CDR2 (germline): LGHDT, YNNKEL (reference sequence). CDR3 DNA: TGTGCCAGCAGCCAAGGAGCCACAGGGGACTATGGCTACACCTTC. This encodes CASSQGATGDYGYTF. Full variable domain (rest looked up from reference TRBV3-1 and TRBJ1-2): DTAVSQTPKYLVTQMGNDKSIKCEQNLGHDTMYWYKQDSKKFLKIMFSYNNKELIINETVPNRFSPKSPDKAHLNLHINSLELGDSAVYFCASSQGATGDYGYTFGSGTRLTVV.

This clonotype was seen a handful of times. The chain uses TRBV5-1 and TRBJ2-3, with 13 bases matching TRBD2. Germline CDR1 reads SGHRS; CDR2 reads YFSETQ. The CDR3 runs to 17 residues. With V trimmed by 4 bases and J by 5 bases, 10 bases remained unmatched. The CDR3 sequence: CASSIAGTSGTGDTQYF. CDR3 in DNA: TGCGCCAGCAGCATAGCCGGGACTAGCGGGACGGGAGATACGCAGTATTTT.